A selection of T cell receptor beta chains follows, all from one sample in a study of regulatory T cells in long-lasting Graves disease. From the reads, TCRdb called clonotypes with MiXCR, one entry per CDR3 protein. The sample has about 780 distinct CDR3 sequences; around 50% are singletons. This sample comprised peripheral blood mononuclear cells (PBMCs), obtained with antithyroid drug treatment, in newly diagnosed or persistent Graves disease (not recorded which). The receptors were sampled from a female donor with Graves disease. CDR3s leave out the opening cysteine and the closing phenylalanine or tryptophan. Clone sizes are given selectively: once, few, many, or a class where the clone is expanded.

length,V,size,CDR3
13,TRBV6-5,-,ASRPTSGRWGEQF
11,TRBV6-2/TRBV6-3,-,ASSQGTSRAQH
11,TRBV29-1,-,SAAGGVAYEQY
13,TRBV28,-,ASSVGQGEYNEQF
13,TRBV13,once,ASSLGGSSYNEQF
12,TRBV30,-,AWVREGRYNEQF
14,TRBV29-1,-,SVELEGQGYSYEQY
11,TRBV27,-,ASSRQGDQPQH
11,TRBV6-5,-,ASSPDSVYGYT
14,TRBV4-1,-,ASSQEELSPQETQY
12,TRBV4-1,few,ASSQVQRNTEAF